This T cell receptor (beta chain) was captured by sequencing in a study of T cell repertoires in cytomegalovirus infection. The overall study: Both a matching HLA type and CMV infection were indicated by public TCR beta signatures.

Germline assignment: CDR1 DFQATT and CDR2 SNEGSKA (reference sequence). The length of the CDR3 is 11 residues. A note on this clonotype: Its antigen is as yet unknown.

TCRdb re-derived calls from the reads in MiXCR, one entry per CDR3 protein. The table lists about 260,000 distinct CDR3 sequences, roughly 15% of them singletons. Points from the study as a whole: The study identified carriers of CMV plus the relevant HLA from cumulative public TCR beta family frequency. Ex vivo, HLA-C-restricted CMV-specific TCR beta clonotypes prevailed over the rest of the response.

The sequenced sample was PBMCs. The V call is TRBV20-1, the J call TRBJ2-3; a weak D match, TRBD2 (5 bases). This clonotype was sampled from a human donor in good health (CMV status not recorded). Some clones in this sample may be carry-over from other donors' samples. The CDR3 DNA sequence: TGCTCACAGCGGTTCACAGATACGCAGTATTTT. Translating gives CSQRFTDTQYF.